This T cell receptor beta chain was captured by sequencing in a study of radiotherapy plus CTLA-4 blockade in lung cancer. Study summary: Of the patients, roughly 17% showed objective responses and around 32% attained disease control.

V dropped 5 bases and J dropped 0 bases, with 22 bases sitting between them. The germline CDR1 and CDR2 sequences are SEHNR and FQNEAQ (reference sequence). The CDR3 totals 19 residues. Generated by immunoSEQ multiplex PCR, the TCRdb table keeps only in-frame clones and is missing some. The repertoire consists of tens of thousands of clones, with roughly 60% occurring once and the leading ten covering roughly 20%. This specimen consisted of peripheral blood, obtained from a patient treated with radiotherapy plus ipilimumab. The clonotype comes from a human donor with non-small cell lung cancer who had a partial response to radiotherapy plus ipilimumab. The rearrangement uses TRBV7-9 and TRBJ1-4; D remains ambiguous. The DNA for the CDR3 is TGTGCCAGCAGCCACCCAGGCGAAGGGAGATTTGCAACTAATGAAAAACTGTTTTTT. Protein product: CASSHPGEGRFATNEKLFF.